A single sample gave rise to the 11 T cell receptor beta chains below, sequenced in a study of T cell changes during pregnancy in multiple sclerosis. TCRdb's table, derived via immunoSEQ multiplex PCR, lists solely in-frame clones and lacks some. The data hold more than 25,000 clones, with 80% to 90% observed a single time. Sample: CD8+ T cells from peripheral blood mononuclear cells, taken in the third trimester of pregnancy. All receptors come from a female donor with multiple sclerosis, enrolled in a pregnancy study.

The CDR3 is CASRADSSPYEQYF. CDR3 in DNA: TGTGCCAGCAGAGCGGACTCCTCCCCCTACGAGCAGTACTTC. V is TRBV13 and J is TRBJ2-7; possibly TRBD2 for D (5 bases). CDR1 and CDR2 from the germline V gene are PRHDT and FYEKMQ (reference sequence). The CDR3 sequence is 14 residues long. Trimming pared 6 bases from V and 2 bases from J, leaving 14 bases between. Full variable domain (outside the CDR3, taken from reference TRBV13 and TRBJ2-7): AAGVIQSPRHLIKEKRETATLKCYPIPRHDTVYWYQQGPGQDPQFLISFYEKMQSDKGSIPDRFSAQQFSDYHSELNMSSLELGDSALYFCASRADSSPYEQYFGPGTRLTVT.

The chain is built from TRBV9 and TRBJ1-2; 7 bases match TRBD1. The V gene end was trimmed by 5 bases and the J gene end by 4 bases; junction bases not matched to a gene: 11. This CDR3 contains 15 residues. Germline V gene lookup returns CDR1 SGDLS and CDR2 YYNGEE. For the CDR3, the DNA is TGTGCCAGCAGGGAATCGGGACAGAACGGCTATGGCTACACCTTC. Its protein is CASRESGQNGYGYTF.

This clone occurred once. This rearrangement joins TRBV10-3 to TRBJ2-3, with TRBD2 matching 11 bases. CDR1 is ENHRY, CDR2 SYGVKD, per germline. The CDR3 length is 17 residues. J lost 1 base, V lost 3 bases, and 6 bases had no gene match. DNA of the CDR3: TGTGCCATCAGTGACCCTAGCGGGGGGCCTCGCACAGATACGCAGTATTTT. Protein product: CAISDPSGGPRTDTQYF.

The gene calls are TRBV9 and TRBJ1-2, with D perhaps TRBD1 (5 bases). The CDR3 spans 16 residues. The germline CDR1 and CDR2 sequences are SGDLS and YYNGEE. V lost 3 bases and J 1 base, leaving 16 bases between the germline ends. For the CDR3, the DNA is TGTGCCAGCAGCGCTGGACATGGACACCTTAACTATGGCTACACCTTC. Translating it yields CASSAGHGHLNYGYTF.

The genes are TRBV7-9 and TRBJ1-4; tentatively, D is TRBD1 (5 bases). V was trimmed by 5 bases and J by 5 bases, leaving 18 bases between them. Germline values: CDR1 SEHNR, CDR2 FQNEAQ (reference sequence). The CDR3 spans 16 residues. The CDR3 loop is CASSPVRGGFNEKLFF. Here the CDR3 DNA reads TGTGCCAGCAGCCCCGTTCGTGGGGGGTTCAATGAAAAACTGTTTTTT.

This clone was picked up a small number of times. The chain carries TRBV4-1 and TRBJ1-1; 10 positions agree with TRBD1. V dropped 4 bases and J dropped 7; count of bases not matched to a gene: 3. CDR3 length: 13 amino acids. Germline V gives CDR1 MGHRA, CDR2 YSYEKL. The CDR3 DNA sequence: TGCGCCAGCAGCCTGGACAGGGGGGGTGAAGCTTTCTTT. Residues: CASSLDRGGEAFF.

The J gene is TRBJ1-2, the V gene TRBV4-1, with D perhaps matching TRBD1 (5 bases). CDR1 MGHRA and CDR2 YSYEKL come from the germline V gene. The V end was cut by 4 bases, the J end by 0 bases, with 9 bases between. The CDR3 consists of 14 residues. CDR3 nucleotides: TGCGCCAGCAGCCCTGGAGGGGCTAACTATGGCTACACCTTC. It is translated as CASSPGGANYGYTF.

The gene calls are TRBV5-1 and TRBJ1-1; D is unresolved. Looked up from germline, CDR1 is SGHRS and CDR2 is YFSETQ. The CDR3 is 14 residues long. Between the trimmed V and J ends, which lost 4 bases and 1 base, there was a span of 11 bases. The CDR3 DNA follows: TGCGCCAGCAGCACGATTAGTCGGAACACTGAAGCTTTCTTT. It encodes CASSTISRNTEAFF.

The chain carries TRBV7-9 and TRBJ1-2, with 10 bases that match TRBD1. Germline V gives CDR1 SEHNR, CDR2 FQNEAQ (reference sequence). The CDR3 totals 14 residues. Trimming took 5 bases from V and 5 from J; bases not matched to a gene: 5. CDR3 nucleotides: TGTGCCAGCAGCACACCGGGACAGGGGTATGGCTACACCTTC. This sequence encodes CASSTPGQGYGYTF. Using reference TRBV7-9 and TRBJ1-2 for the parts outside the CDR3, the full variable domain is DTGVSQNPRHKITKRGQNVTFRCDPISEHNRLYWYRQTLGQGPEFLTYFQNEAQLEKSRLLSDRFSAERPKGSFSTLEIQRTEQGDSAMYLCASSTPGQGYGYTFGSGTRLTVV.

The chain recombines TRBV28 with TRBJ2-1; 7 bases map to TRBD2. The V segment lost 5 bases and the J segment 0 bases; nucleotides outside the gene matches: 7. The CDR3 spans 16 residues. Germline CDR1 MDHEN, CDR2 SYDVKM. The CDR3 sequence is CASSPRSGTSYNEQFF. CDR3 DNA sequence: TGTGCCAGCAGTCCCCGCAGCGGGACCTCCTACAATGAGCAGTTCTTC.

The chain combines TRBV5-6 with TRBJ1-3, with D perhaps TRBD1 (6 bases). Trimming stripped 1 base from V and 4 bases from J, with 18 bases between. This CDR3 has 17 amino acids. Germline CDR1 is SGHDT and CDR2 is YYEEEE. The CDR3 reads CASSLFRGFGGGNTIYF. The DNA for the CDR3 is TGTGCCAGCAGCTTGTTTCGAGGCTTTGGGGGCGGAAACACCATATATTTT.